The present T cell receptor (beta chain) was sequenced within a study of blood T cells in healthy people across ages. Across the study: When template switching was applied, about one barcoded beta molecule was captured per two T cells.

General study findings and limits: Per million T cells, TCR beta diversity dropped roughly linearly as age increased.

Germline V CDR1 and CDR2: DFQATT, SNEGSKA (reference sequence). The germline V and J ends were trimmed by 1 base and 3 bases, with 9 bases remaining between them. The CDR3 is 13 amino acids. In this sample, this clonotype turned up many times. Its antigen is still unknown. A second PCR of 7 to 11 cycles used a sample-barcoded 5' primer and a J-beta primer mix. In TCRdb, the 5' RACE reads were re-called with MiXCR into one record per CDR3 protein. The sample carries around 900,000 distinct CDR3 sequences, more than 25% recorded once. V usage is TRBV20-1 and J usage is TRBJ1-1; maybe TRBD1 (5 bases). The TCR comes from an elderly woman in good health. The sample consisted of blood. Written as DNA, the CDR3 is TGCAGTGCTAGAGTGGAAGGGGACACTGAAGCTTTCTTT. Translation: CSARVEGDTEAFF.